This TCR beta chain was sequenced in a study of T cells after yellow fever vaccination. Study-level points and caveats: Peaking faster, on day 5 versus 15, the secondary response was nonetheless weaker. Among all clonotypes, a small share was observed in both CD4 and CD8 compartments.

On this clonotype itself: The antigen is not known.

TCRdb passed the 5' RACE reads through MiXCR, listing each CDR3 protein once. The sample consists of 150,000 to 200,000 distinct CDR3 sequences, around 10% of them appearing once. Germline V lookup: CDR1 MNHEY, CDR2 SVGEGT. Trimming removed 2 bases from V and 2 bases from J, with 22 bases in between. The CDR3 loop spans 18 amino acids. The clonotype comes from a man aged 18 to 30 who received the YFV17D yellow fever vaccine. Sequenced here: CD8+ T cells sorted from PBMCs, sampled 15 days after the yellow fever booster vaccination. The V call is TRBV6-2 or TRBV6-3, the J call TRBJ2-7, with D possibly TRBD1 on 5 matching bases. The CDR3 nucleotides are TGTGCCAGCAGTTACGCCGTTTTGCCGGCCAGGGCCACCTACGAGCAGTACTTC. It encodes CASSYAVLPARATYEQYF.